The sequence of this T cell receptor (beta chain) was determined in a study of molecular identifiers for immune sequencing clone quantification. Study-wide context: In replicates, the authors split RNA from roughly 20,000 or 100,000 naive CD8 cells five ways and sequenced four. Study conclusions and caveats: Even with roughly 1 million naive cells present, spiked Jurkat TCR RNA from one cell was reportedly detectable.

Naive CD8 T cells were picked out by sorting for CD8+CD4-CCR7+CD45RA+. In this sample, this clonotype turned up once. Antigen unknown. TCR libraries were built in bulk with a published protocol and specific TCR primers. In TCRdb, the PCR reads were re-called with MiXCR into one record per CDR3 protein. The sample consists of about 640,000 distinct CDR3 sequences, less than 20% of them appearing once. The origin of this receptor is a human donor in good health. Some libraries in this study had Jurkat cell RNA spiked in. Sequenced sample: naive CD8+ T cells from blood, with Jurkat cell RNA spiked in. The subset: FACS-sorted CD8+CD4-CCR7+CD45RA+ naive T cells.

The CDR3 here is CASSRKQGGEQYF. The CDR3 bases are TGTGCCAGCTCACGAAAACAGGGCGGCGAGCAGTACTTC. V usage is TRBV18 and J usage is TRBJ2-7; possibly TRBD1 for D (6 bases). V was pared by 4 bases and J by 6 bases, with 13 bases between. Germline CDR1 is KGHSH and CDR2 is LQKENI. The CDR3 is made up of 13 amino acids.